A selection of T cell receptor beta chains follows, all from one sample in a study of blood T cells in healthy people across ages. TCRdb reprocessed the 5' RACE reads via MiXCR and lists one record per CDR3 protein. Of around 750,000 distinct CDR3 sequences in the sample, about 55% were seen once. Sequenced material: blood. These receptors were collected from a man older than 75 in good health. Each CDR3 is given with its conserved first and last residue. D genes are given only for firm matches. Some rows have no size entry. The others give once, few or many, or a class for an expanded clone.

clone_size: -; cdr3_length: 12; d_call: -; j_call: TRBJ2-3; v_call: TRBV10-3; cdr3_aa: CAIKDYTDTQYF; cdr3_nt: TGTGCCATCAAGGATTACACAGATACGCAGTATTTT
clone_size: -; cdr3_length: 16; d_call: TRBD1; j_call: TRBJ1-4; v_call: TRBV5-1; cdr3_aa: CASSLKQGTLREKLFF; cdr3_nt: TGCGCCAGCAGCCTCAAACAGGGGACTCTTCGGGAAAAACTGTTTTTT
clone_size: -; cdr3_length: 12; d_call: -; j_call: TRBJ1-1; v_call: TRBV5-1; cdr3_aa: CASRGDDREAFF; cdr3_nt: TGCGCCAGCAGAGGGGACGATAGGGAAGCTTTCTTT
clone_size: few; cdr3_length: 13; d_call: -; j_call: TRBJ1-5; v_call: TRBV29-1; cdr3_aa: CSVEPGPGQPQHF; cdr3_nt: TGCAGCGTTGAACCCGGCCCAGGGCAGCCCCAGCATTTT
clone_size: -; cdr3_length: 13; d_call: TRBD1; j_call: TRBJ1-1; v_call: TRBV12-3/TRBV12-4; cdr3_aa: CASTLGQGRKAFF; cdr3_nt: TGTGCCAGCACTCTCGGACAGGGTAGGAAAGCTTTCTTT
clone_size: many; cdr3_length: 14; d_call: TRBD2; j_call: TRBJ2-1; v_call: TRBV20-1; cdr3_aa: CSASATAGRDEQFF; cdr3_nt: TGCAGTGCTAGTGCCACAGCGGGACGAGATGAGCAGTTCTTC
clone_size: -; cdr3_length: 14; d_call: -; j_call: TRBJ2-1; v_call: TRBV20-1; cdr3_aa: CSARKWAVYNEQFF; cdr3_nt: TGCAGTGCTAGAAAATGGGCCGTCTACAATGAGCAGTTCTTC
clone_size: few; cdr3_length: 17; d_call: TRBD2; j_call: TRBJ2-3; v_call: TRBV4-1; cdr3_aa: CASSHPGTSGTHRYAYF; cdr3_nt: TGCGCCAGCAGCCACCCCGGGACTAGCGGGACGCACAGATACGCGTATTTT
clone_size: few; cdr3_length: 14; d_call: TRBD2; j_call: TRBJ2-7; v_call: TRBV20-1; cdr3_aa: CSASRGGGSYEQYF; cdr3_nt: TGCAGTGCTAGTCGAGGCGGGGGGTCCTACGAGCAGTACTTC
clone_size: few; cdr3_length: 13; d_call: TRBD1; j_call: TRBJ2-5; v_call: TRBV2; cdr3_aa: CASSKDREETQYF; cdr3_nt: TGTGCCAGCAGCAAGGACAGGGAAGAGACCCAGTACTTC
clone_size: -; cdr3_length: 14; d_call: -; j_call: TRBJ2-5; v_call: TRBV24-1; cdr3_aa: CATSDPKLRETQYF; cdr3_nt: TGTGCCACCAGTGATCCGAAGCTCAGGGAGACCCAGTACTTC
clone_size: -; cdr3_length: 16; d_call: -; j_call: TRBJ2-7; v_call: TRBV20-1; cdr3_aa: CSARVSRDPRKDEQYF; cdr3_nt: TGCAGTGCTAGAGTCTCCCGGGACCCGCGGAAGGACGAGCAGTACTTC
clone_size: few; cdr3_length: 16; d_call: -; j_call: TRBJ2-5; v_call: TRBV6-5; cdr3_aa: CASSLGTNALKGTQYF; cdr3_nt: TGTGCCAGCAGTTTAGGGACGAACGCTCTAAAAGGGACCCAGTACTTC
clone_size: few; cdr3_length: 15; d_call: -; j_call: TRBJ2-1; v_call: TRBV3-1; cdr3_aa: CASGRDRVTYNEQFF; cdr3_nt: TGTGCCAGCGGGCGGGACAGAGTCACTTACAATGAGCAGTTCTTC
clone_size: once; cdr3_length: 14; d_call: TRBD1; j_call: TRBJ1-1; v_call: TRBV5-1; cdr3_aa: CASSTGGPPGEAFF; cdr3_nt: TGCGCCAGCAGTACAGGGGGGCCACCCGGTGAAGCTTTCTTT
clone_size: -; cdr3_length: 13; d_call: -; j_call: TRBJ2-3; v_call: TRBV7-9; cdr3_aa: CASSRLDSRDAYF; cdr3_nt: TGTGCCAGCAGCCGATTAGACAGCAGAGACGCGTATTTT
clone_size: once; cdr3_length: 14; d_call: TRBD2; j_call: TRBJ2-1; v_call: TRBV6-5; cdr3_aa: CASTRLAGIGEQFF; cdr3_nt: TGTGCCAGCACCCGACTAGCGGGAATCGGTGAGCAGTTCTTC
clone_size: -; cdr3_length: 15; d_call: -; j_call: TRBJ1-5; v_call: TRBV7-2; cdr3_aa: CASSLEWRGDQPQHF; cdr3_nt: TGTGCCAGCAGCTTAGAATGGAGGGGCGATCAGCCCCAGCATTTT
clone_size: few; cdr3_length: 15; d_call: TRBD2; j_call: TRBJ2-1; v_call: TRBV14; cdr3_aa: CASSATSGSSNEQFF; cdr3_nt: TGTGCCAGCAGCGCCACTAGCGGGAGTTCCAATGAGCAGTTCTTC
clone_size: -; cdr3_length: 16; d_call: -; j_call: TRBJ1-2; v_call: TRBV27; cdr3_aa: CASSLSRRGRDYGYTF; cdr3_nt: TGTGCCAGCAGTTTATCCCGCAGGGGAAGAGACTATGGCTACACCTTC
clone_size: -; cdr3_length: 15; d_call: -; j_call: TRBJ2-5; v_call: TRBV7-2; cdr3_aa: CASSRAGQGQETQYF; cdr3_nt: TGTGCCAGCAGCCGAGCAGGGCAGGGCCAAGAGACCCAGTACTTC
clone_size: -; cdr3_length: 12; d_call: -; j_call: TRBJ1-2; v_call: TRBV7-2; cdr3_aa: CASTLNNYGYTF; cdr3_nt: TGTGCCAGCACCCTCAATAACTATGGCTACACTTTC
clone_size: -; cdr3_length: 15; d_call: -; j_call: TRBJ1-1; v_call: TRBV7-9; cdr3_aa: CASSLVVALGTEAFF; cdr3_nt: TGTGCCAGCAGCTTAGTAGTGGCCTTGGGGACTGAAGCTTTCTTT
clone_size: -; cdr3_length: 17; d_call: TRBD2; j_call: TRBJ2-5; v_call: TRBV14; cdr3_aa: CASSHDIAGGAQETQYF; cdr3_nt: TGTGCCAGCAGCCATGATATAGCGGGAGGTGCCCAAGAGACCCAGTACTTC
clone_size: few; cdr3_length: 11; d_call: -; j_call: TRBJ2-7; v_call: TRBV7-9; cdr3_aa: CASSLEAEQYF; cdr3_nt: TGTGCCAGCAGCTTAGAGGCCGAGCAGTACTTC
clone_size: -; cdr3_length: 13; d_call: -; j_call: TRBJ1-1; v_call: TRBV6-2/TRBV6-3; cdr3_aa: CASSFTVDTEAFF; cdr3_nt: TGTGCCAGCAGCTTCACGGTAGACACTGAAGCTTTCTTT
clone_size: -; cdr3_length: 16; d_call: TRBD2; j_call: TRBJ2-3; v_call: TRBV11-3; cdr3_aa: CASSRGLAGSGDTQYF; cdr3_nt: TGTGCCAGCAGTCGCGGACTAGCGGGGAGCGGGGATACGCAGTATTTT
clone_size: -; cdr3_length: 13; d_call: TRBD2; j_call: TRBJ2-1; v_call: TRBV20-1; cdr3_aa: CSASGLAGGTQFF; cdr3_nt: TGCAGTGCTAGTGGGCTGGCGGGAGGGACCCAGTTCTTC
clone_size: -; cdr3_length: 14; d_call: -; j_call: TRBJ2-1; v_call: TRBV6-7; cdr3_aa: CASRNRAPGNEQFF; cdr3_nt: TGTGCCAGCAGGAACAGGGCCCCTGGGAATGAGCAGTTCTTC
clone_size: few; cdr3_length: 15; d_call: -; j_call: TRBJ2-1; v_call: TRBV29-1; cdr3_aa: CSVEDTGSSYNEQFF; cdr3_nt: TGCAGCGTTGAAGATACGGGAAGCTCCTACAATGAGCAGTTCTTC
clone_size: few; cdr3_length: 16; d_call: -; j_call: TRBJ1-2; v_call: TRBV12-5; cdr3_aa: CASQAREGGTNYGYTF; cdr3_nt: TGTGCTAGCCAGGCGCGGGAGGGAGGGACCAACTATGGCTACACCTTC
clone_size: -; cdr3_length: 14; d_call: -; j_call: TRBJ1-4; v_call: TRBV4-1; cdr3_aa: CASSKGLANEKLFF; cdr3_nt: TGCGCCAGCAGTAAGGGCCTCGCTAATGAAAAACTGTTTTTT
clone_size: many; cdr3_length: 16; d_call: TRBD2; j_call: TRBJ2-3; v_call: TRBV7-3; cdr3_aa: CASSFGTSGSTDTQYF; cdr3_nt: TGTGCCAGCAGCTTCGGGACTAGCGGGAGCACAGATACGCAGTATTTT
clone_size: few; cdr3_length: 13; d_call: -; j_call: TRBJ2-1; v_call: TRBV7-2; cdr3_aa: CASSLPSVNEQFF; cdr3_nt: TGTGCCAGCAGCCTGCCTAGCGTGAATGAGCAGTTCTTC
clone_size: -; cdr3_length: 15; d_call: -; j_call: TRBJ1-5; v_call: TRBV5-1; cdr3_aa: CASSLVAGSNQPQHF; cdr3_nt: TGCGCCAGCAGCTTGGTTGCAGGGAGCAATCAGCCCCAGCATTTT
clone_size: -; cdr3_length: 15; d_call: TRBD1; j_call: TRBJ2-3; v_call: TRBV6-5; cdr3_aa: CASRKTGLGHRYAYF; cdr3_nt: TGTGCCAGCAGGAAGACAGGGTTGGGTCACAGATACGCGTATTTT
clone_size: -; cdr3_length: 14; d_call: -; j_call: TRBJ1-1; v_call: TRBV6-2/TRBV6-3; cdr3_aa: CASSQTAGGTEAFF; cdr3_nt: TGTGCCAGCAGTCAGACGGCAGGAGGGACTGAAGCTTTCTTT
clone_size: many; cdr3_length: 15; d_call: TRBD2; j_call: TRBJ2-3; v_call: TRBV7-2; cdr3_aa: CASSLVSGRTDTQYF; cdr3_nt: TGTGCCAGCAGCTTAGTTAGCGGGCGCACAGATACGCAGTATTTT
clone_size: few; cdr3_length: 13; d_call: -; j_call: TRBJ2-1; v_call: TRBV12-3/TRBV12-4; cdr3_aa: CASLLGAYNEQFF; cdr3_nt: TGTGCCAGCCTCCTTGGGGCCTACAATGAGCAGTTCTTC
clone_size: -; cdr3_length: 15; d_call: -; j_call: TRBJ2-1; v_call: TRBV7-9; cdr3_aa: CASSRGTPLQETQFF; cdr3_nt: TGTGCCAGCAGCCGAGGGACACCCCTCCAAGAGACCCAGTTCTTC
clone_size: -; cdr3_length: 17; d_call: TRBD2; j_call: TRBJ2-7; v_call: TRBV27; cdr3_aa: CASSLSRTSGRAYEQYF; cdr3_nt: TGTGCCAGCAGTTTATCGAGGACTAGCGGGAGGGCCTACGAGCAGTACTTC
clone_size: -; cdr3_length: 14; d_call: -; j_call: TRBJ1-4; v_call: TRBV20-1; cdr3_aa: CSARLPGANEKLFF; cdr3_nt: TGCAGTGCTAGGCTCCCGGGTGCTAATGAAAAACTGTTTTTT
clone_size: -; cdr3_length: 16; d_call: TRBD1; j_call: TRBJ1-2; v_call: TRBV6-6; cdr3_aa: CASIHGVTGDNYGYTF; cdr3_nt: TGTGCCAGCATCCACGGAGTAACAGGGGATAACTATGGCTACACCTTC
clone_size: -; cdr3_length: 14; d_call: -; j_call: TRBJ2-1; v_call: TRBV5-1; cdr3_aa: CASSPLGLSNEQFF; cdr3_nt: TGCGCCAGCAGTCCCCTCGGACTGTCTAATGAGCAGTTCTTC
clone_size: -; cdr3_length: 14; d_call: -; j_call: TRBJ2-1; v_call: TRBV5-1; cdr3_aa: CASSGGGFDNEQFF; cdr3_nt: TGCGCCAGCAGCGGAGGGGGTTTTGACAATGAGCAGTTCTTC
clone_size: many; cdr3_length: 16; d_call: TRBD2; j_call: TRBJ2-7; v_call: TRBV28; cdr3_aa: CASSPTGTSGPYEQYF; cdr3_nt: TGTGCCAGCAGCCCAACCGGGACTAGCGGACCCTACGAGCAGTACTTC
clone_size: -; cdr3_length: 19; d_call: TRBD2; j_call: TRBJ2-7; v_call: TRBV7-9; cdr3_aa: CASSFRGGKTTGLPYEQYF; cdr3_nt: TGTGCCAGCAGCTTTCGTGGGGGGAAGACTACGGGACTACCCTACGAGCAGTACTTC
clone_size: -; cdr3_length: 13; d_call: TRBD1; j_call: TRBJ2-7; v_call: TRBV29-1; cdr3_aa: CSVVRGTGDGRYF; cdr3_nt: TGTAGCGTCGTTCGTGGGACAGGAGACGGGCGGTACTTC
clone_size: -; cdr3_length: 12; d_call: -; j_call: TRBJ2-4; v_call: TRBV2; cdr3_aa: CASMWNKNIQYF; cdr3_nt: TGTGCCAGCATGTGGAACAAAAACATTCAGTACTTC
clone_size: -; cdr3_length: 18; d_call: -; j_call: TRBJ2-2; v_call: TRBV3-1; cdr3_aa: CASSQEGSARYGTGELFF; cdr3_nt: TGTGCCAGCAGCCAAGAAGGTAGCGCCCGGTATGGTACCGGGGAGCTGTTTTTT
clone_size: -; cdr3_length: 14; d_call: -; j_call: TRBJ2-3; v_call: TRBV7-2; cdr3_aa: CASSFRGPGDTQYF; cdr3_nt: TGTGCCAGCAGCTTCCGTGGTCCCGGCGATACGCAGTATTTT
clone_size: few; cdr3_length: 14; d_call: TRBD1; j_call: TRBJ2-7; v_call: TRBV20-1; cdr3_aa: CSAAQGGVSYEQYF; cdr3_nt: TGCAGTGCGGCACAGGGGGGAGTTTCCTACGAGCAGTACTTC
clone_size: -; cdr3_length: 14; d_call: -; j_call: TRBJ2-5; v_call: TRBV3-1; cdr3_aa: CASSQGMGSETQYF; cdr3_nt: TGTGCCAGCAGCCAAGGGATGGGGAGTGAGACCCAGTACTTC
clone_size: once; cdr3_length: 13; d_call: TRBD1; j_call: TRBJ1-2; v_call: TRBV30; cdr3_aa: CAWSVQGRDGYTF; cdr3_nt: TGTGCCTGGAGCGTACAGGGGCGGGATGGCTACACCTTC
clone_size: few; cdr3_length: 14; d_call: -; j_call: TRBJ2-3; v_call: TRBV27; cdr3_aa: CASSLRGERDTQYF; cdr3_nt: TGTGCCAGCAGTTTAAGGGGGGAGAGAGATACGCAGTATTTT
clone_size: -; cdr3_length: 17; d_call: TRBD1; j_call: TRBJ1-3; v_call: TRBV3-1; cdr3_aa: CASSQVSRTGSGNTIYF; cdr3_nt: TGTGCCAGCAGCCAAGTTTCCCGGACAGGGTCTGGAAACACCATATATTTT
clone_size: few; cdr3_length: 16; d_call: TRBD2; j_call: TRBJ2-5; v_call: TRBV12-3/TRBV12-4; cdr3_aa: CASSSRTSGFQETQYF; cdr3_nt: TGTGCCAGCAGTTCCCGGACTAGCGGATTTCAAGAGACCCAGTACTTC
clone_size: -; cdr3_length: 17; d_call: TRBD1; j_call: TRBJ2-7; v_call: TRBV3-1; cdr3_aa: CASSQGAGTGFFYEQYF; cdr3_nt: TGTGCCAGCAGCCAAGGCGCCGGGACAGGTTTTTTTTACGAGCAGTACTTC
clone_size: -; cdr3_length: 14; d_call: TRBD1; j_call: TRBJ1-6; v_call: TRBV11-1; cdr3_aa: CASSFGQGHSPLHF; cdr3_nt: TGTGCCAGCAGCTTCGGACAGGGTCACTCACCCCTCCACTTT